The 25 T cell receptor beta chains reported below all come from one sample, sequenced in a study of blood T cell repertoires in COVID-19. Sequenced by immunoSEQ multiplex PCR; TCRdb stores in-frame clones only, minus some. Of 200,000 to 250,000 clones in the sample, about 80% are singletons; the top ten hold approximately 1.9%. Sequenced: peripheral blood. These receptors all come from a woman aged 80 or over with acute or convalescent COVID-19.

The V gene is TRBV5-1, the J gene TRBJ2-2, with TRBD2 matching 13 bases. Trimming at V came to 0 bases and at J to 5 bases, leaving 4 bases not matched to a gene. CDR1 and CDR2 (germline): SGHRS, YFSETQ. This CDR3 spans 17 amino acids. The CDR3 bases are TGCGCCAGCAGCTTGGGACTAGCGGGAGGCGGTACCGGGGAGCTGTTTTTT. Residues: CASSLGLAGGGTGELFF.

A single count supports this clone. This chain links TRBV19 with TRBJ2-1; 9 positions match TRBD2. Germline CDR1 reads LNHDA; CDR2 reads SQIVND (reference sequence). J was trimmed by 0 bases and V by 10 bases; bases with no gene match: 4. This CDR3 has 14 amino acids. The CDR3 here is CATFSGGSYNEQFF. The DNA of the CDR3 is TGTGCCACTTTTAGCGGGGGCTCCTACAATGAGCAGTTCTTC.

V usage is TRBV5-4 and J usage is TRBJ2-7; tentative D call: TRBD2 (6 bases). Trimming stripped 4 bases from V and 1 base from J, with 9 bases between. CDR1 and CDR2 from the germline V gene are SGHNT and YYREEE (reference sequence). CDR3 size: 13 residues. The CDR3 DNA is TGTGCCAGCAGCGCGACTAGTTCCTACGAGCAGTACTTC. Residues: CASSATSSYEQYF.

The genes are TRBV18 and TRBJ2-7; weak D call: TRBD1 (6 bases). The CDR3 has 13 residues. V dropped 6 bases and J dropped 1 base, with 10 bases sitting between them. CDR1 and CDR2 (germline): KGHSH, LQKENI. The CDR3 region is CASSPGQSYEQYF. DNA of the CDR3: TGTGCCAGCTCCCCTGGACAGTCCTACGAGCAGTACTTC.

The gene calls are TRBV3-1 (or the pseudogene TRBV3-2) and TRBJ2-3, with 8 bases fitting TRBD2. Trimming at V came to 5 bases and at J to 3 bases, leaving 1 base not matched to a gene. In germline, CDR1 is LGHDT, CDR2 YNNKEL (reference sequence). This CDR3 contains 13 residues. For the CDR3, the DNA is TGTGCCAGCAGCGAGCGGGGGACAGATACGCAGTATTTT. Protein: CASSERGTDTQYF.

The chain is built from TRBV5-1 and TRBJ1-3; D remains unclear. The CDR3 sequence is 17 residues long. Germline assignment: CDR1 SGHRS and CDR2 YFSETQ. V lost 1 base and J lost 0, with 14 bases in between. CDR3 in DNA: TGCGCCAGCAGCTTGTGGGGAAGAGGGTCCTCTGGAAACACCATATATTTT. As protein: CASSLWGRGSSGNTIYF.

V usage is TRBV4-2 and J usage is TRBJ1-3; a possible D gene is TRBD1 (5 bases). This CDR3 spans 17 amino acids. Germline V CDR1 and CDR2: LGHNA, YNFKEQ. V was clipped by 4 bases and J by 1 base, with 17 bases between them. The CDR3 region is CASSRAQAGHSGNTIYF. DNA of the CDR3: TGTGCCAGCAGCCGAGCGCAAGCGGGGCATTCTGGAAACACCATATATTTT.

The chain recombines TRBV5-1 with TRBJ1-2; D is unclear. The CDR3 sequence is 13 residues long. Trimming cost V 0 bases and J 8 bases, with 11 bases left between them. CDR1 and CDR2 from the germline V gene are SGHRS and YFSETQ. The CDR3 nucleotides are TGCGCCAGCAGCTTGGACGGGGAGTGGGGCTACACCTTC. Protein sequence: CASSLDGEWGYTF. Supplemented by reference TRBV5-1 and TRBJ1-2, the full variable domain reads KAGVTQTPRYLIKTRGQQVTLSCSPISGHRSVSWYQQTPGQGLQFLFEYFSETQRNKGNFPGRFSGRQFSNSRSEMNVSTLELGDSALYLCASSLDGEWGYTFGSGTRLTVV.

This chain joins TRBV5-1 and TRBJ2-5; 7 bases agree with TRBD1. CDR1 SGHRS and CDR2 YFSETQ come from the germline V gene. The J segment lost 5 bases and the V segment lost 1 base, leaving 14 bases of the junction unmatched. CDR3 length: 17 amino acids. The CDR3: CASSLSKGAAGQETQYF. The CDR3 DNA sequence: TGCGCCAGCAGCTTGTCCAAGGGGGCGGCAGGGCAGGAGACCCAGTACTTC.

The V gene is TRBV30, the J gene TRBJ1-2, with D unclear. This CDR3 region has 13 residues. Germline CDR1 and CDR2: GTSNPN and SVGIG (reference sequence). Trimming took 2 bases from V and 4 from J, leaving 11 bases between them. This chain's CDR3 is CAWSPEGGYGYTF. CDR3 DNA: TGTGCCTGGAGTCCCGAGGGCGGCTATGGCTACACCTTC.

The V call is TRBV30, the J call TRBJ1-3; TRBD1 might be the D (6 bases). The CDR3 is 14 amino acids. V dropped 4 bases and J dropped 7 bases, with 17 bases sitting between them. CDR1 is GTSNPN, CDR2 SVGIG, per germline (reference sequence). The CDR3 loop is CAWNQQGNRNTIYF. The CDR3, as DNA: TGTGCCTGGAATCAACAGGGAAATCGGAACACCATATATTTT.

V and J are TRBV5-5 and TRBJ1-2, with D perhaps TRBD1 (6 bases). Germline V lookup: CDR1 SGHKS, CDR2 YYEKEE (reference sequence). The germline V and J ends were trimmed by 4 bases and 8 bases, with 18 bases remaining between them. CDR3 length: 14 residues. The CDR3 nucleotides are TGTGCCAGCAGCAACAGGGTGGTAGATTCAGGCTACACCTTC. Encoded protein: CASSNRVVDSGYTF.

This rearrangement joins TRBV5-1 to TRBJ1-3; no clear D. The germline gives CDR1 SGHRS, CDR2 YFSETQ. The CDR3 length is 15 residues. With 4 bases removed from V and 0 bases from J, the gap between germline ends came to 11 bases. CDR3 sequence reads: CASSVKPFSGNTIYF. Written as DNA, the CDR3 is TGCGCCAGCAGCGTTAAGCCGTTCTCTGGAAACACCATATATTTT.

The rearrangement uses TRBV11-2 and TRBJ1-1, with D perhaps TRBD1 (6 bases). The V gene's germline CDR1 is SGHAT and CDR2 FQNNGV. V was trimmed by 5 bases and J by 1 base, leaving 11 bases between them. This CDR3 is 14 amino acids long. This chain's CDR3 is CASSSTTGNTEAFF. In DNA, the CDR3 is TGTGCCAGCAGCAGCACGACAGGGAACACTGAAGCTTTCTTT.

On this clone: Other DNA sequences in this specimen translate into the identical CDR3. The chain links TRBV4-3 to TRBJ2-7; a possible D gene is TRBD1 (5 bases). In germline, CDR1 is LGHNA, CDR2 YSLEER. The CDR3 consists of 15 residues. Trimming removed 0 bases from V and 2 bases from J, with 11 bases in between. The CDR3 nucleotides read TGCGCCAGCAGCCAAGATCCCGGACACACCTACGAGCAGTACTTC. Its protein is CASSQDPGHTYEQYF.

The CDR3 is CASSQDCLAGGQNTGELFF. Written as DNA, the CDR3 is TGTGCCAGCAGCCAAGATTGCCTAGCGGGAGGGCAGAACACCGGGGAGCTGTTTTTT. The chain employs TRBV3-1 (or the pseudogene TRBV3-2) and TRBJ2-2; TRBD2 matches at 12 bases. V gave up 0 bases and J gave up 1 base; unmatched junction bases: 6. Germline CDR1 is LGHDT and CDR2 is YNNKEL (reference sequence). CDR3 length: 19 amino acids.

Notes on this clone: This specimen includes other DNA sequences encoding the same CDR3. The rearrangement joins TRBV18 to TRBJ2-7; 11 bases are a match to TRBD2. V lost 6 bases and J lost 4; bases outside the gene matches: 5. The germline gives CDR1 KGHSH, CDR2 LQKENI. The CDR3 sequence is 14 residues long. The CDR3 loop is CASSPGLAVYEQYF. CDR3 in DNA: TGTGCCAGCTCTCCGGGACTAGCGGTTTACGAGCAGTACTTC. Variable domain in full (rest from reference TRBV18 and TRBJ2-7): NAGVMQNPRHLVRRRGQEARLRCSPMKGHSHVYWYRQLPEEGLKFMVYLQKENIIDESGMPKERFSAEFPKEGPSILRIQQVVRGDSAAYFCASSPGLAVYEQYFGPGTRLTVT.

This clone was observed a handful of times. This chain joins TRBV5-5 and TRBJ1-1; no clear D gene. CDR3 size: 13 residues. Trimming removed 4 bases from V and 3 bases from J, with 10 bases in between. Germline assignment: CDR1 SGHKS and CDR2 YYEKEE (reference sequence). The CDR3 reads CASSPLPDTEAFF. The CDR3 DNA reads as TGTGCCAGCAGCCCCCTTCCCGACACTGAAGCTTTCTTT.

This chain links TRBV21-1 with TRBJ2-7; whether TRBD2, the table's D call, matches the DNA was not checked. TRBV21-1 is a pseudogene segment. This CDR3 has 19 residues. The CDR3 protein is CASRKQGRFRTSPSHEQYF. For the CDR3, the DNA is TGTGCCAGCAGGAAACAGGGGAGATTTAGGACTAGCCCCTCCCACGAGCAGTACTTC.

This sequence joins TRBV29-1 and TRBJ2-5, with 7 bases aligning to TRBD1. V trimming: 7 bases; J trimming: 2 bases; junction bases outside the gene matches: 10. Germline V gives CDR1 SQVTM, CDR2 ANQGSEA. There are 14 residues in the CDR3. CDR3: CSAANPTGQETQYF. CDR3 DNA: TGCAGCGCTGCGAATCCGACAGGGCAAGAGACCCAGTACTTC.

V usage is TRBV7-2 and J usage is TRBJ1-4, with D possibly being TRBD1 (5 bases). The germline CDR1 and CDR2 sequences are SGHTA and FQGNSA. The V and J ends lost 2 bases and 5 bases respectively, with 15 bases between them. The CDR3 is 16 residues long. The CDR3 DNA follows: TGTGCCAGCAGCTTACCCGCCGGGACTATGAATGAAAAACTGTTTTTT. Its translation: CASSLPAGTMNEKLFF. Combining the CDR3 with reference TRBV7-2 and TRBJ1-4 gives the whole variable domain GAGVSQSPSNKVTEKGKDVELRCDPISGHTALYWYRQSLGQGLEFLIYFQGNSAPDKSGLPSDRFSAERTGGSVSTLTIQRTQQEDSAVYLCASSLPAGTMNEKLFFGSGTQLSVL.

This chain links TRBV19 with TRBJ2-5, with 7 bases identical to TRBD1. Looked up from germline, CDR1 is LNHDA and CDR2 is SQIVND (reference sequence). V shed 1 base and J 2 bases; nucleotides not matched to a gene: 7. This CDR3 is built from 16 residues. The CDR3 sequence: CASSIAPDREQETQYF. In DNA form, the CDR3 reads TGTGCCAGTAGTATAGCTCCCGACAGGGAACAAGAGACCCAGTACTTC.

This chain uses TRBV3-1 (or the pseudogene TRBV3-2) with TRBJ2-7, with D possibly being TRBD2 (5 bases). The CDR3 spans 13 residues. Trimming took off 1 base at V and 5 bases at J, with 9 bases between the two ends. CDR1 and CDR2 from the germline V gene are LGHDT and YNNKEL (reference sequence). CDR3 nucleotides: TGTGCCAGCAGCCAAGCCACTAGGGACGAGCAGTACTTC. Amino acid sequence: CASSQATRDEQYF.

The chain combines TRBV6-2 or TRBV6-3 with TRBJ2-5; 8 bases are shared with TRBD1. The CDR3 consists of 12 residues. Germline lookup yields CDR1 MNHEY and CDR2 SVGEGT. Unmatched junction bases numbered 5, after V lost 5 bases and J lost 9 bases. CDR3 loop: CASSGQGRAQYF. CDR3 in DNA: TGTGCCAGCAGTGGACAGGGAAGGGCCCAGTACTTC.

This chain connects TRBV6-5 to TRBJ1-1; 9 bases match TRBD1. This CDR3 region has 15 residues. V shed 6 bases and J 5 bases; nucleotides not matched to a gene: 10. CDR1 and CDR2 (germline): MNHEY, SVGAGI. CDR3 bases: TGTGCCAGCAGCCTTAGACAGGGGGATAGAACTGAAGCTTTCTTT. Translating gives CASSLRQGDRTEAFF.